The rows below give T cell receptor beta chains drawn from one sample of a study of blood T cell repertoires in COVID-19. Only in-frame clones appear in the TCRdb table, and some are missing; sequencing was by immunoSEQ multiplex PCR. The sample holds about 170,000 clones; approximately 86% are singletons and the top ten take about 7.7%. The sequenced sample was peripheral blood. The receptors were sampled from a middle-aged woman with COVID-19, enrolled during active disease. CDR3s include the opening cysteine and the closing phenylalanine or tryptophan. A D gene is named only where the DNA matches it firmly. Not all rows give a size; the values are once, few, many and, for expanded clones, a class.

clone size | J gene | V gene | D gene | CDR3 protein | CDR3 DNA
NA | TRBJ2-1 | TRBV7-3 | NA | CASSLRATTAEQFF | TGTGCCAGCAGCTTAAGGGCGACAACGGCAGAGCAGTTCTTC
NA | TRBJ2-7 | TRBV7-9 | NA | CASSLAQGHEQYF | TGTGCCAGCAGCCTAGCCCAGGGCCACGAGCAGTACTTC
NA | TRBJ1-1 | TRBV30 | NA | CAWSLWDNAAEAFF | TGTGCCTGGAGTTTATGGGACAACGCTGCTGAAGCTTTCTTT
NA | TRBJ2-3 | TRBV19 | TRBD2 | CASSIETSGLMQGTQYF | TGTGCCAGTAGTATAGAGACTAGCGGCCTAATGCAGGGTACGCAGTATTTT
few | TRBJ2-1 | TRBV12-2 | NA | CASRHQGADEQFF | TGTGCAAGTCGCCATCAGGGGGCAGATGAGCAGTTCTTC
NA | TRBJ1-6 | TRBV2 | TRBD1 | CATRTGTNSPLHF | TGTGCCACCCGGACAGGGACAAATTCACCCCTCCACTTT
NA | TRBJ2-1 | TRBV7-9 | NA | CASSLALSYNEQFF | TGTGCCAGCAGCTTAGCGCTATCGTACAATGAGCAGTTCTTC
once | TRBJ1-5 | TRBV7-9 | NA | CASSPTGQPQHF | TGTGCCAGCAGCCCGACAGGTCAGCCCCAGCATTTT
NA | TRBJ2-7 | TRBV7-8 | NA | CASSLVRFSGEQYF | TGTGCCAGCAGCTTAGTTAGGTTCTCGGGGGAGCAGTACTTC
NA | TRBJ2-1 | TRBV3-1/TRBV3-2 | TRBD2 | CASSPPRLAGGLGNEQFF | TGTGCCAGCAGTCCTCCGCGACTAGCGGGGGGGCTAGGCAATGAGCAGTTCTTC
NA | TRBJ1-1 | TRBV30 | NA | CAWSVSRTEPNTEAFF | TGTGCCTGGAGTGTATCCCGGACAGAACCTAACACTGAAGCTTTCTTT
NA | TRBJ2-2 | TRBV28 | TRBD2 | CASSESGTSGKRELFF | TGTGCCAGCAGCGAGAGTGGGACTAGCGGGAAAAGGGAGCTGTTTTTT
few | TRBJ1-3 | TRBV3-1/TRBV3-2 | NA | CASSPRATGNTIYF | TGTGCCAGCAGCCCGCGTGCAACTGGAAACACCATATATTTT
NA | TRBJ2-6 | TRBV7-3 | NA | CASSLKGGSGANVLTF | TGTGCCAGCAGCTTAAAAGGAGGGTCTGGGGCCAACGTCCTGACTTTC
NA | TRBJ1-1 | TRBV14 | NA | CASSQVIGSSLNTEAFF | TGTGCCAGCAGCCAAGTTATCGGAAGTAGCTTGAACACTGAAGCTTTCTTT
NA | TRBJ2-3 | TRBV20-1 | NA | CSVSAGDTQYF | TGCAGTGTCTCAGCGGGAGATACGCAGTATTTT
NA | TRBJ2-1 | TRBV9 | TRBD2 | CASSTKREASYNEQFF | TGTGCCAGCAGCACCAAGCGGGAGGCATCCTACAATGAGCAGTTCTTC
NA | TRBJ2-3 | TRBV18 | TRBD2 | CASSPWRGGTDTQYF | TGTGCCAGCTCACCTTGGCGGGGGGGCACAGATACGCAGTATTTT
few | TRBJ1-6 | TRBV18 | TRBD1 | CASSLDRAKDSPLHF | TGTGCCAGCTCACTAGACAGGGCGAAGGATTCACCCCTCCACTTT
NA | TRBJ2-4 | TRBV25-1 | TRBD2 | CASSEEERGDQYF | TGTGCCAGCAGTGAAGAAGAGCGGGGGGACCAGTACTTC